The 26 T cell receptor beta chains listed next were all sequenced from one sample in a study of blood T cell repertoires in COVID-19. Produced via immunoSEQ multiplex PCR; TCRdb's table is partial and in-frame only. The sample records about 120,000 clones, 85% to 90% being singletons. Sequencing used peripheral blood. The receptors were gathered from a woman aged 55-69 years with COVID-19, enrolled during active disease.

V gene TRBV12-3 or TRBV12-4 combines with J gene TRBJ1-2; weak D call: TRBD1 (5 bases). The CDR3 is 13 amino acids. Between the trimmed V and J ends, which lost 7 bases and 4 bases, there was a span of 13 bases. The CDR3 region is CASIRWGGYGYTF. Here the CDR3 DNA reads TGTGCCAGCATAAGGTGGGGGGGCTATGGCTACACCTTC.

V gene TRBV11-2 combines with J gene TRBJ1-1; TRBD1 matches 7 bases. The CDR3 is made up of 17 amino acids. Unmatched junction bases numbered 13, after V lost 5 bases and J lost 1 base. Germline values: CDR1 SGHAT, CDR2 FQNNGV. Here the CDR3 DNA reads TGTGCCAGCAGCACACTCGGGACAGACCCTACGAACACTGAAGCTTTCTTT. Translating gives CASSTLGTDPTNTEAFF.

The V and J genes are TRBV30 and TRBJ1-3; D unresolved. Germline assignment: CDR1 GTSNPN and CDR2 SVGIG (reference sequence). The V end was cut by 8 bases, the J end by 0 bases, with 11 bases between. CDR3 length equals 13 residues. CDR3 protein: CAGLRDSGNTIYF. For the CDR3, the DNA is TGTGCCGGACTGCGGGACTCTGGAAACACCATATATTTT.

This chain connects TRBV18 to TRBJ2-3; D unresolved. Germline assignment: CDR1 KGHSH and CDR2 LQKENI. The CDR3 consists of 13 residues. V lost 3 bases and J lost 1, with 5 bases in between. CDR3 in amino acids: CASSPPGTDTQYF. The CDR3 coding sequence is TGTGCCAGCTCACCCCCTGGCACAGATACGCAGTATTTT.

This chain links TRBV27 with TRBJ1-2; 8 bases map to TRBD1. The ends lost 0 bases at V and 8 bases at J; junction bases unmatched: 8. The CDR3 extends over 15 amino acids. Germline V CDR1 and CDR2: MNHEY, SMNVEV (reference sequence). The CDR3 here is CASSLSLDRVKGYTF. As DNA, the CDR3 is TGTGCCAGCAGTTTATCGCTGGACAGGGTTAAGGGCTACACCTTC.

The chain uses TRBV3-1 (or the pseudogene TRBV3-2) and TRBJ1-2, with 7 bases fitting TRBD1. Germline V lookup: CDR1 LGHDT, CDR2 YNNKEL (reference sequence). J gave up 4 bases and V 6 bases, and 5 bases lay outside the gene matches. There are 13 residues in the CDR3. In nucleotides, the CDR3 is TGTGCCAGCAGTAACCGACAGGGCTATGGCTACACCTTC. Its translation: CASSNRQGYGYTF.

This clone was seen only once. The chain recombines TRBV3-1 (or the pseudogene TRBV3-2) with TRBJ2-6; D not certain. The CDR3 consists of 16 residues. Trimming took 4 bases from V and 0 from J, leaving 10 bases between them. Germline V gene lookup returns CDR1 LGHDT and CDR2 YNNKEL (reference sequence). CDR3 loop: CASSPGSTSGANVLTF. Written as DNA, the CDR3 is TGTGCCAGCAGCCCAGGCTCTACCTCTGGGGCCAACGTCCTGACTTTC.

The chain links TRBV6-4 to TRBJ1-6; tentative D call: TRBD1 (6 bases). V was pared by 10 bases and J by 7 bases, with 20 bases between. Germline V lookup: CDR1 MRHNA, CDR2 SNTAGT. The CDR3 length is 15 residues. The CDR3 loop reads CATKKSDRANSPLHF. CDR3 bases: TGTGCCACCAAAAAATCGGACAGAGCGAATTCACCCCTCCACTTT.

The J gene is TRBJ1-3, the V gene TRBV3-1 (or the pseudogene TRBV3-2); D is possibly TRBD1 (5 bases). CDR1 and CDR2 (germline): LGHDT, YNNKEL (reference sequence). The CDR3 runs to 16 residues. Trimming removed 3 bases from V and 4 bases from J, with 16 bases in between. The CDR3 bases are TGTGCCAGCAGCCACGCGGGGGGGTCCGGCGGAAACACCATATATTTT. Encoded protein: CASSHAGGSGGNTIYF.

V is TRBV19 and J is TRBJ1-5; no clear D gene. CDR1 LNHDA and CDR2 SQIVND come from the germline V gene (reference sequence). V gave up 4 bases and J gave up 0 bases, with 10 bases separating them. This CDR3 comprises 15 residues. The CDR3 nucleotides are TGTGCCAGTAGTACCCTCTCCAGTAGCAATCAGCCCCAGCATTTT. Its protein is CASSTLSSSNQPQHF.

The chain is built from TRBV2 and TRBJ2-7; D is possibly TRBD1 (6 bases). The germline V gene has CDR1 SNHLY and CDR2 FYNNEI. The CDR3 covers 14 residues. V was trimmed by 4 bases and J by 2 bases, leaving 12 bases between them. The CDR3 is CASSVNRATYEQYF. CDR3 nucleotide sequence: TGTGCCAGCAGTGTTAACAGGGCCACCTACGAGCAGTACTTC.

The genes are TRBV5-5 and TRBJ1-2; 10 bases map to TRBD1. Germline-derived CDR1 and CDR2 are SGHKS and YYEKEE (reference sequence). The CDR3 sequence is 13 residues long. The V segment lost 7 bases and the J segment 8 bases; nucleotides outside the gene matches: 8. CDR3 bases: TGTGCCAGCGGTACCGGGACAGGGGTCGGCTACACCTTC. Translation gives CASGTGTGVGYTF.

The J gene is TRBJ1-5, the V gene TRBV4-3, with D possibly matching TRBD1 (5 bases). This CDR3 is built from 15 residues. Per the germline V gene, CDR1 is LGHNA and CDR2 is YSLEER. V shed 1 base and J shed 7 bases, with 14 bases lying between them. The CDR3 bases are TGCGCCAGCAGCCAAGCCCTCAGGGTTGGCCAGCCCCAGCATTTT. Protein: CASSQALRVGQPQHF.

The rearrangement links TRBV4-3 to TRBJ2-3; the D gene is possibly TRBD2 (5 bases). Germline V gene sequence: CDR1 LGHNA, CDR2 YSLEER. The CDR3 has 13 amino acids. The V end lost 0 bases, the J end lost 6 bases, and 7 bases lay between the germline ends. CDR3 in amino acids: CASSQDPGDTQYF. For the CDR3, the DNA is TGCGCCAGCAGCCAAGACCCGGGGGATACGCAGTATTTT.

V and J are TRBV19 and TRBJ1-2; no reliable D call. The germline CDR1 and CDR2 sequences are LNHDA and SQIVND (reference sequence). V was pared by 5 bases and J by 4 bases, with 8 bases between. The CDR3 contains 12 residues. For the CDR3, the DNA is TGTGCCAGTAGTCTCTCCTTCTATGGCTACACCTTC. Its protein product is CASSLSFYGYTF.

The chain is built from TRBV4-2 and TRBJ2-4; the match to TRBD1 covers 7 bases. CDR1 LGHNA and CDR2 YNFKEQ come from the germline V gene. The CDR3 runs 14 residues. After removal of 5 bases from V and 6 bases from J, the junction contained 7 bases not matched to a gene. CDR3: CASSYNRGGNIQYF. CDR3 DNA: TGTGCCAGCAGCTATAACAGGGGCGGAAACATTCAGTACTTC.

The chain links TRBV18 to TRBJ1-3; D perhaps matches TRBD1 (5 bases). V was shortened by 5 bases and J by 6 bases, with 14 bases between the two germline ends. Germline-derived CDR1 and CDR2 are KGHSH and LQKENI. The CDR3 is 14 residues long. CDR3 DNA: TGTGCCAGCTCAGCCCGCGGGGGTGAAAACACCATATATTTT. It translates to CASSARGGENTIYF.

A single count supports this clone. The chain couples TRBV10-3 to TRBJ2-2, with D possibly being TRBD1 (5 bases). Trimming removed 3 bases at V and 3 bases at J, with 8 bases between. The germline gives CDR1 ENHRY, CDR2 SYGVKD. The CDR3 loop spans 14 amino acids. CDR3 nucleotide sequence: TGTGCCATCAGTGAAAGGGGCGACACCGGGGAGCTGTTTTTT. Protein product: CAISERGDTGELFF.

The chain is built from TRBV2 and TRBJ2-1; the match to TRBD2 covers 9 bases. The trim removed 3 bases at V and 2 bases at J, leaving 11 bases unmatched. The CDR3 totals 18 residues. CDR1 and CDR2 from the germline V gene are SNHLY and FYNNEI. CDR3 DNA sequence: TGTGCCAGCAGTGAGGGTTGGAGCGGGGGGACAACCTACAATGAGCAGTTCTTC. It translates to CASSEGWSGGTTYNEQFF.

J is TRBJ1-2 and V is TRBV4-2; D may be TRBD1 (5 bases). The V gene's germline CDR1 is LGHNA and CDR2 YNFKEQ. The V end lost 1 base, the J end lost 3 bases, and 12 bases lay between the germline ends. The CDR3 is 15 residues long. CDR3 sequence: CASSQAAGPDYGYTF. The CDR3 DNA reads TGTGCCAGCAGCCAAGCCGCAGGGCCGGACTATGGCTACACCTTC.

The V call is TRBV5-4, the J call TRBJ1-2; 7 bases line up with TRBD1. Germline V CDR1 and CDR2: SGHNT, YYREEE (reference sequence). Germline trimming cut 4 bases from V and 7 bases from J; bases unmatched to any gene: 13. The CDR3 is 15 amino acids. CDR3 sequence: CASSHPTGVVGGYTF. In DNA form, the CDR3 reads TGTGCCAGCAGCCACCCCACAGGGGTTGTAGGTGGCTACACCTTC. The complete variable domain, with remaining parts taken from reference TRBV5-4 and TRBJ1-2, reads ETGVTQSPTHLIKTRGQQVTLRCSSQSGHNTVSWYQQALGQGPQFIFQYYREEENGRGNFPPRFSGLQFPNYSSELNVNALELDDSALYLCASSHPTGVVGGYTFGSGTRLTVV.

Only one count was recorded for this clone. This chain connects TRBV6-2 or TRBV6-3 to TRBJ1-5; 10 bases map to TRBD1. Trimming at V came to 0 bases and at J to 7 bases, leaving 0 bases not matched to a gene. The CDR3 runs to 14 residues. Germline lookup yields CDR1 MNHEY and CDR2 SVGEGT. Written as DNA, the CDR3 is TGTGCCAGCAGTTACTCGGGACAGGGGCAGCCCCAGCATTTT. The encoded protein is CASSYSGQGQPQHF.

CDR3 bases: TGTGCCAGCAGTTCACCTTCATTGGCGGGGGCCTACAATGAGCAGTTCTTC. Translation: CASSSPSLAGAYNEQFF. The chain uses TRBV6-2 or TRBV6-3 and TRBJ2-1, with 7 positions matching TRBD2. Germline CDR1 and CDR2: MNHEY and SVGEGT. The trim removed 4 bases at V and 2 bases at J, leaving 11 bases unmatched. This CDR3 is 17 amino acids long.

This chain joins TRBV6-5 and TRBJ1-3; D uncertain. The CDR3 contains 14 residues. The V end lost 4 bases, the J end lost 0 bases, and 7 bases lay between the germline ends. The germline gives CDR1 MNHEY, CDR2 SVGAGI. The CDR3: CASSSGFSGNTIYF. The CDR3 coding sequence is TGTGCCAGCAGTTCGGGGTTCTCTGGAAACACCATATATTTT.

The genes are TRBV19 and TRBJ1-2, with D hard to call. The CDR3 totals 13 residues. Germline V gene lookup returns CDR1 LNHDA and CDR2 SQIVND (reference sequence). V was pared by 5 bases and J by 0 bases, with 7 bases between. DNA of the CDR3: TGTGCCAGTAGTCCGGCGGCTAACTATGGCTACACCTTC. This encodes CASSPAANYGYTF.

The chain links TRBV5-1 to TRBJ1-1; D gene ambiguous. Germline values: CDR1 SGHRS, CDR2 YFSETQ. The CDR3 has 13 residues. V was trimmed by 0 bases and J by 1 base, leaving 4 bases between them. CDR3 residues: CASSLVRNTEAFF. The CDR3 nucleotides read TGCGCCAGCAGCTTGGTCAGGAACACTGAAGCTTTCTTT. Combining the CDR3 with reference TRBV5-1 and TRBJ1-1 gives the whole variable domain KAGVTQTPRYLIKTRGQQVTLSCSPISGHRSVSWYQQTPGQGLQFLFEYFSETQRNKGNFPGRFSGRQFSNSRSEMNVSTLELGDSALYLCASSLVRNTEAFFGQGTRLTVV.